The 9 T cell receptor beta chains below were found in one sample sequenced in a study of blood T cells in healthy people across ages. A second roughly 6 to 11 cycle PCR used barcoded and J-beta primers. TCRdb re-derived calls from the 5' RACE reads in MiXCR, one entry per CDR3 protein. The repertoire has fewer than 1.5 million distinct CDR3 sequences, about 43% of them found once; the top ten carry around 8%. The sample consisted of blood. These receptors all come from a woman between 18 and 29 years old in good health.

The chain has TRBV27 and TRBJ2-5; D is uncertain. V was pared by 4 bases and J by 11 bases, with 23 bases between. The CDR3 runs 15 residues. CDR1 and CDR2 from the germline V gene are MNHEY and SMNVEV (reference sequence). The DNA for the CDR3 is TGTGCCAGCAGTTCGAGTCGTATCTCCTACAATGAGCAGTACTTC. Protein: CASSSSRISYNEQYF.

This chain connects TRBV20-1 to TRBJ2-7; 9 bases are shared with TRBD1. The J call may be incorrect, as the DNA end agrees better with TRBJ2-5. Germline-derived CDR1 and CDR2 are DFQATT and SNEGSKA (reference sequence). CDR3 length: 14 residues. This CDR3 reads CSARPHDRGRTQYF. DNA of the CDR3: TGCAGTGCTAGACCCCACGACAGGGGGAGGACCCAGTACTTC.

The gene calls are TRBV9 and TRBJ2-3; D tentatively reads TRBD1 or TRBD2 (5 bases each). The CDR3 has 14 amino acids. Germline V gene data show CDR1 as SGDLS and CDR2 as YYNGEE. With 0 bases removed from V and 3 bases from J, the gap between germline ends came to 8 bases. DNA for the CDR3: TGTGCCAGCAGCGTAGGGGGGTGGACAGATACGCAGTATTTT. Its translation: CASSVGGWTDTQYF.

This clonotype was counted between two and nine times. The V call is TRBV21-1, the J call TRBJ1-1; the table calls TRBD1, which could not be checked here. TRBV21-1 represents a pseudogene. The CDR3 sequence is 17 residues long. For the CDR3, the DNA is TGTGCCAGCGGGCCGGGACAGGGGGCCAACATGAACACTGAAGCTTTCTTT. It encodes CASGPGQGANMNTEAFF.

The rearrangement links TRBV10-3 to TRBJ2-1, with D unresolved. V was trimmed by 0 bases and J by 8 bases, leaving 8 bases between them. This CDR3 comprises 13 residues. Germline V gene sequence: CDR1 ENHRY, CDR2 SYGVKD. CDR3 in amino acids: CAISESQVYEQFF. CDR3 coding DNA: TGTGCCATCAGTGAGTCTCAGGTCTATGAGCAGTTCTTC.

The chain couples TRBV20-1 to TRBJ2-1; 15 positions match TRBD2. This CDR3 has 14 residues. Germline CDR1 and CDR2: DFQATT and SNEGSKA (reference sequence). Trimming cost V 1 base and J 9 bases; bases outside gene matches: 1. CDR3 bases: TGCAGTGCTAGAGGGGGACTAGCGGGAGGTGAGCAGTTCTTC. Translating gives CSARGGLAGGEQFF.

The chain joins TRBV6-2 or TRBV6-3 to TRBJ2-7; the D gene is possibly TRBD2 (5 bases). The V end was cut by 1 base, the J end by 7 bases, with 17 bases between. The germline V gene has CDR1 MNHEY and CDR2 SVGEGT. The CDR3 sequence is 15 residues long. The CDR3: CASSYWSRGDNEQYF. As DNA, the CDR3 is TGTGCCAGCAGTTACTGGAGTCGGGGAGACAATGAGCAGTACTTC.

This sequence joins TRBV2 and TRBJ1-3, with TRBD1 matching over 11 bases. Trimming cost V 7 bases and J 4 bases; bases outside gene matches: 6. This CDR3 is built from 15 residues. CDR1 is SNHLY, CDR2 FYNNEI, per germline. As DNA, the CDR3 is TGTGCCAGCACCTCGGGGACAGGGGGAGGAAACACCATATATTTT. Residues: CASTSGTGGGNTIYF.

The chain recombines TRBV20-1 with TRBJ2-1; 8 nucleotides match TRBD2. The germline CDR1 and CDR2 sequences are DFQATT and SNEGSKA (reference sequence). V trimming: 6 bases; J trimming: 3 bases; junction bases outside the gene matches: 7. CDR3 length equals 14 residues. This chain's CDR3 is CSADSGDFYNEQFF. CDR3 bases: TGCAGTGCAGATAGCGGGGATTTCTACAATGAGCAGTTCTTC.